This entry features one T cell receptor (beta chain) sequence. This clone appeared a few times. The antigen it binds to is not known. No base quality values were provided; no much bigger clone lies one nucleotide off. Frozen genomic DNA underwent high-throughput TCRbeta CDR3 sequencing by immunoSEQ, including PCR amplification, mapping, bias correction and internal controls. In the original analysis: Only productive rearrangements were retained, with each unique TCRbeta sequence defined by its CDR3 nucleotide sequence together with its V and J gene. Donor-reactive sequences required at least 5-fold expansion in CFSE-low cells versus unstimulated pre-transplant cells and at least 0.01% frequency. Minimum frequency thresholds were set for each subject on the basis of the unstimulated sample with the lowest template count, so that a detection power of at least 90% was ensured. Jensen-Shannon divergence between the top 1000 TCRbeta sequences after and before transplant was used to measure repertoire turnover. Two-sided Fisher's exact tests were used to test for changes in the detection of donor-reactive sequences. TCRdb limited this immuneACCESS table to in-frame rearrangements with V and J called. A share of clones is missing; checked studies link under half to unresolved V genes, and the rest is unexplained. Clone size and V and J calls were adopted from that table, with D and trimming inferred from the DNA. The sample contains about 51,000 clones, 55% to 85% of them found a single time. 9.5% to 10% of the sample is held by the ten biggest clonotypes.

Looking up the germline V gene yields CDR1 SGHTA and CDR2 FQGTGA. The CDR3 covers 13 residues, taking in both the cysteine and the phenylalanine. Only the CDR3 region is kept as DNA, spanning 39 bases read in frame from base 1. Deletion took 5 bases off V and 3 bases off J, with a span of 7 bases between the germline ends. The record originates from a study of T cell clones after liver transplantation (dated by TCRdb to about 2019). Regarding the study in general: Samples were obtained from ITN030ST, a randomized trial in which withdrawal of immunosuppression was attempted within 2 years of liver transplantation. Tolerance was defined as complete withdrawal of immunosuppression for at least one year without a rise in liver enzymes beyond twice the upper limit of normal. After a pre-transplant mixed lymphocyte reaction, TCRbeta sequencing was used to pinpoint donor-reactive T cell clones, which were subsequently tracked in post-transplant blood. Of the eight recipients, a few were HCV-positive, while the remaining recipients had been transplanted for non-autoimmune, non-viral indications. Third party-reactive TCRbeta sequences from pre-transplant MLRs were also identified as an antigen-independent comparator for donor-reactive sequences. Until randomization at 12-24 months post-transplant, subjects were given standard immunosuppression, with no induction therapy. The study cohort included 8 liver transplant recipients, of whom 3 were classified as tolerant and 5 as non-tolerant. Blood samples were taken pre-transplant, pre-randomization before withdrawal, and post-randomization after full withdrawal or failed withdrawal.

Unstimulated PBMCs, after thawing, were stained for CD3, CD4 and CD8 and then FACS-sorted into CD3+CD4+ and CD3+CD8+ populations. All 8 studied subjects were randomized to immunosuppression withdrawal. The Qiagen DNeasy Blood and Tissue Kit was used to isolate genomic DNA. Points the paper makes about the study in general: Because of small, heterogeneous patient numbers and non-standardized post-transplant time points, the conclusions were only preliminary. In two subjects, low numbers of available donor cells limited the measurable donor-reactive repertoire. A significant post-transplant decrease in circulating donor-reactive CD4 TCRbeta sequences was observed in most of the 8 subjects, irrespective of tolerance or HCV status. When repertoire turnover was taken into account, detection of donor-reactive sequences was significantly reduced in 7 of 8 subjects for CD4 and in 8 of 8 subjects for CD8. Donor-reactive sequences decreased more than third party-reactive sequences, which suggests partial antigen-specific deletion that was not related to withdrawal success. Because no allograft tissue specimens were available, donor-reactive T cells may have migrated into the graft instead of being deleted.

The input for sequencing was CD4+ T cells from blood, taken around 54 months after liver transplant. The V and J segments used are TRBV7-3 and TRBJ2-2; the D gene is not confidently resolved. The sequence derives from a human patient who received a liver transplant. Some T cells may originate with the graft donor following a transplant. The bases read TGTGCCAGCAGCCTCTCATACACCGGGGAGCTGTTTTTT. Its protein reads: CASSLSYTGELFF.